This TCR beta chain comes out of a study of blood T cells in healthy people across ages. Findings and caveats of the study: Observed TCR beta diversity per million T cells went down as age went up. This fall followed a roughly linear course with age.

Each individual donor underwent a draw of about 9.1 milliliters of peripheral blood. Germline V gene lookup returns CDR1 SGHRS and CDR2 YFSETQ. V trimming: 4 bases; J trimming: 2 bases; junction bases outside the gene matches: 3. The CDR3 totals 14 residues. Through a sample-barcoded 5' primer and a J-beta primer mix, a second PCR was run for roughly 7 to 11 cycles. TCRdb reprocessed the 5' RACE reads with MiXCR, giving one entry per CDR3 protein. Of 650,000 to 700,000 distinct CDR3 sequences listed, about 30% are singletons. This clonotype was detected a few times. What it binds is unknown. What was sequenced was blood. This chain connects TRBV5-1 to TRBJ1-2; TRBD1 agrees at 9 bases. This sequence was found in a woman older than 75 in good health. CDR3 coding DNA: TGCGCCAGCAGCGAGACAGGGGGGAACTATGGCTACACCTTC. Translated: CASSETGGNYGYTF.